This T cell receptor (beta chain) was captured by sequencing in a study of blood T cell repertoires in COVID-19. Germline V CDR1 and CDR2: MDHEN, SYDVKM. The CDR3 is 15 residues long. V lost 5 bases, J lost 0 bases, and 11 bases lay in between. Generated by immunoSEQ multiplex PCR, the TCRdb table keeps only in-frame clones and is missing some. The sample yields fewer than 600,000 clones, approximately 88% seen once. Sequenced material: PBMCs or T cells enriched from blood (not recorded which). The V call is TRBV28, the J call TRBJ1-5; D gene ambiguous. The source of this sequence is a woman in her thirties or forties who had recovered from COVID-19. In nucleotides, the CDR3 is TGTGCCAGCAGTCCTGCACCCTATAGCAATCAGCCCCAGCATTTT. This translates into CASSPAPYSNQPQHF.